This T cell receptor (beta chain) stems from a study of T cell responses to AZD1222 COVID-19 vaccine. TCRdb keeps only in-frame clones here, not all; method: immunoSEQ multiplex PCR. This table has tens of thousands of clones, 87% appearing once. Germline V gene lookup returns CDR1 SGHAT and CDR2 FQNNGV. The CDR3 covers 12 residues. V was pared by 5 bases and J by 7 bases, with 6 bases between. Sequences were derived from peripheral blood, sampled on day 0 of AZD1222 vaccination. The chain links TRBV11-2 to TRBJ1-6; D is ambiguous. The origin of this receptor is an adult in good health. In DNA form, the CDR3 reads TGTGCCAGCAGCCCGAACAATTCACCCCTCCACTTT. Translating gives CASSPNNSPLHF.